One sample yielded the 19 T cell receptor beta chains listed below, sequenced in a study of PD-L1 blockade in urothelial cancer. Assay used: immunoSEQ multiplex PCR; TCRdb lists only in-frame clones, some missing. The data show roughly 120,000 clones, approximately 90% seen once. Time point here: peripheral blood 6 weeks after treatment start. The input for sequencing was PBMCs, taken around atezolizumab (anti-PD-L1) treatment. These receptors all stem from a man in his sixties with urothelial cancer.

The chain employs TRBV2 and TRBJ2-7; a weak D match, TRBD1 (6 bases). The germline V gene has CDR1 SNHLY and CDR2 FYNNEI. The CDR3 consists of 13 residues. V was shortened by 8 bases and J by 2 bases, with 13 bases between the two germline ends. The CDR3 region is CASLKQGTYEQYF. The CDR3 nucleotides are TGTGCCAGCTTAAAACAGGGCACCTACGAGCAGTACTTC.

The chain couples TRBV5-1 to TRBJ1-1, with no clear D. The germline V gene has CDR1 SGHRS and CDR2 YFSETQ. The CDR3 spans 15 residues. Between the trimmed V and J ends, which lost 0 bases and 2 bases, there was a span of 11 bases. CDR3 nucleotides: TGCGCCAGCAGCTTGGATCTGCCAGGAAACACTGAAGCTTTCTTT. The encoded protein is CASSLDLPGNTEAFF.

This clone was observed a few times. The genes are TRBV27 and TRBJ2-7; TRBD1 is a possible D gene (6 bases). The V end was cut by 8 bases, the J end by 3 bases, with 20 bases between. The CDR3 is 15 residues long. Germline lookup yields CDR1 MNHEY and CDR2 SMNVEV (reference sequence). The CDR3 spells CASRSEQPGHYEQYF. The CDR3 DNA is TGTGCCAGCCGATCCGAGCAACCGGGACACTACGAGCAGTACTTC.

The rearrangement joins TRBV28 to TRBJ2-1, with 11 bases lining up with TRBD1. The CDR3 sequence is 13 residues long. The germline V gene has CDR1 MDHEN and CDR2 SYDVKM. The V and J ends lost 10 bases and 6 bases, in that order; junction bases with no gene match: 5. The CDR3 nucleotides are TGTGCCACTGGACAGGGGGCTATCAATGAGCAGTTCTTC. This gives the protein CATGQGAINEQFF.

The V gene is TRBV4-2, the J gene TRBJ1-2; D is unclear. The V end lost 3 bases, the J end lost 5 bases, and 10 bases lay between the germline ends. The CDR3 is 13 residues long. Germline assignment: CDR1 LGHNA and CDR2 YNFKEQ. In DNA form, the CDR3 reads TGTGCCAGCAGCCATAACGCGGGGTATGGCTACACCTTC. Translated, it gives CASSHNAGYGYTF.

This clone was counted a few times. The V and J genes are TRBV5-4 and TRBJ2-5; 10 nucleotides match TRBD2. After removal of 4 bases from V and 5 bases from J, the junction contained 8 bases not matched to a gene. The CDR3 extends over 15 amino acids. Germline lookup yields CDR1 SGHNT and CDR2 YYREEE (reference sequence). The CDR3, as DNA: TGTGCCAGCAGCCCTAGCGGGGGAAGGGACGAGACCCAGTACTTC. It is translated as CASSPSGGRDETQYF. The full variable domain, with the rest looked up from reference TRBV5-4 and TRBJ2-5, is ETGVTQSPTHLIKTRGQQVTLRCSSQSGHNTVSWYQQALGQGPQFIFQYYREEENGRGNFPPRFSGLQFPNYSSELNVNALELDDSALYLCASSPSGGRDETQYFGPGTRLLVL.

The chain carries TRBV11-2 and TRBJ2-3; 10 bases agree with TRBD1. The trim removed 1 base at V and 6 bases at J, leaving 4 bases unmatched. Germline-derived CDR1 and CDR2 are SGHAT and FQNNGV. The CDR3 loop spans 15 amino acids. This chain's CDR3 is CASSLAGQGRDTQYF. For the CDR3, the DNA is TGTGCCAGCAGCTTAGCGGGACAGGGGAGGGATACGCAGTATTTT.

The chain has TRBV7-9 and TRBJ2-2; the D gene is possibly TRBD1 (8 bases). The CDR3 spans 14 residues. The V gene lost 5 bases and the J gene lost 5 bases, with 12 bases spanning the gap. CDR1 and CDR2 from the germline V gene are SEHNR and FQNEAQ (reference sequence). The CDR3 DNA follows: TGTGCCAGCAGCCCACAGGGGGGGACCGGGGAGCTGTTTTTT. Translation gives CASSPQGGTGELFF.

This clone was found once. The chain employs TRBV20-1 and TRBJ2-1; the D is unclear. The germline gives CDR1 DFQATT, CDR2 SNEGSKA (reference sequence). V gave up 5 bases and J gave up 3 bases, with 5 bases separating them. CDR3 length: 11 amino acids. This CDR3 is CSAPLYNEQFF. DNA for the CDR3: TGCAGTGCTCCTCTCTACAATGAGCAGTTCTTC.

The rearrangement links TRBV19 to TRBJ1-6, with D unclear. The CDR3 covers 15 residues. V lost 5 bases and J lost 7, with 15 bases in between. Germline CDR1 is LNHDA and CDR2 is SQIVND (reference sequence). In nucleotides, the CDR3 is TGTGCCAGTAGTCCCAGTTGGGCAAGCAATTCACCCCTCCACTTT. As protein: CASSPSWASNSPLHF.

The gene calls are TRBV9 and TRBJ1-5, with 9 bases that match TRBD1. CDR3 length: 15 amino acids. CDR1 and CDR2 from the germline V gene are SGDLS and YYNGEE. Trimming took 4 bases from V and 7 from J; bases not matched to a gene: 9. CDR3 residues: CASSPGQGTNQPQHF. The CDR3 DNA reads TGTGCCAGCAGCCCGGGACAGGGAACGAACCAGCCCCAGCATTTT. Full variable domain (outside the CDR3, taken from reference TRBV9 and TRBJ1-5): DSGVTQTPKHLITATGQRVTLRCSPRSGDLSVYWYQQSLDQGLQFLIQYYNGEERAKGNILERFSAQQFPDLHSELNLSSLELGDSALYFCASSPGQGTNQPQHFGDGTRLSIL.

V usage is TRBV5-1 and J usage is TRBJ2-7, with D perhaps TRBD1 (6 bases). The germline V gene encodes CDR1 SGHRS and CDR2 YFSETQ. With 5 bases removed from V and 0 bases from J, the gap between germline ends came to 12 bases. The CDR3 contains 14 residues. CDR3 protein: CASRGGQSSYEQYF. CDR3 bases: TGCGCCAGCAGGGGTGGACAGAGCTCCTACGAGCAGTACTTC. Full variable domain (rest looked up from reference TRBV5-1 and TRBJ2-7): KAGVTQTPRYLIKTRGQQVTLSCSPISGHRSVSWYQQTPGQGLQFLFEYFSETQRNKGNFPGRFSGRQFSNSRSEMNVSTLELGDSALYLCASRGGQSSYEQYFGPGTRLTVT.

This clone was detected a few times. The chain is built from TRBV10-3 and TRBJ1-2, with a tentative D call TRBD1 (5 bases). The V and J ends lost 7 bases and 3 bases respectively, with 12 bases between them. From germline, CDR1 is ENHRY and CDR2 SYGVKD. The CDR3 contains 13 residues. CDR3 amino acids: CAITPGRDYGYTF. The CDR3, as DNA: TGTGCCATCACTCCAGGCAGGGACTATGGCTACACCTTC.

The chain links TRBV14 to TRBJ1-1, with D tentatively TRBD1 (6 bases). The CDR3 has 14 amino acids. V gave up 1 base and J gave up 1 base, with 7 bases separating them. CDR1 and CDR2 (germline): SGHDN, FVKESK. The CDR3 here is CASSQGRGNTEAFF. DNA of the CDR3: TGTGCCAGCAGCCAAGGCAGGGGGAACACTGAAGCTTTCTTT.

This clone was picked up a small number of times. The chain employs TRBV18 and TRBJ2-1; no reliable D call. Germline assignment: CDR1 KGHSH and CDR2 LQKENI. The ends were cut back, 3 bases at V and 0 bases at J, with 12 bases in the middle. The CDR3 totals 16 residues. CDR3 in DNA: TGTGCCAGCTCACCCAACGAACTAAGCTCCTACAATGAGCAGTTCTTC. It is translated as CASSPNELSSYNEQFF.

J is TRBJ1-2 and V is TRBV6-1; 7 positions agree with TRBD1. The V segment lost 2 bases and the J segment 8 bases; nucleotides outside the gene matches: 11. The CDR3 sequence is 15 residues long. CDR1 MNHNS and CDR2 SASEGT come from the germline V gene. CDR3 in DNA: TGTGCCAGCAGTGAAAGCGGCAGGGGGACGGGGGGCTACACCTTC. Protein: CASSESGRGTGGYTF.

The chain couples TRBV19 to TRBJ1-4; no definite D call. The V gene's germline CDR1 is LNHDA and CDR2 SQIVND (reference sequence). The CDR3 totals 16 residues. V lost 2 bases to trimming and J lost 0 bases, with 10 bases between them. The CDR3 nucleotides read TGTGCCAGTAGTATATATGGGCCGGCAACTAATGAAAAACTGTTTTTT. Translated, it gives CASSIYGPATNEKLFF.

The chain uses TRBV7-9 and TRBJ1-5; 8 nucleotides align to TRBD1. The ends lost 4 bases at V and 5 bases at J; junction bases unmatched: 4. The germline V gene encodes CDR1 SEHNR and CDR2 FQNEAQ (reference sequence). This CDR3 has 14 amino acids. CDR3 nucleotide sequence: TGTGCCAGCAGCTCGGACAGGGCAGATCAGCCCCAGCATTTT. Translating it yields CASSSDRADQPQHF.

V gene TRBV9 combines with J gene TRBJ2-1; maybe TRBD1 (5 bases). The CDR3 is 14 residues long. CDR1 SGDLS and CDR2 YYNGEE come from the germline V gene. V dropped 0 bases and J dropped 4 bases, with 8 bases sitting between them. The CDR3 region has the DNA TGTGCCAGCAGCGTAGCCCAGGGTTACAATGAGCAGTTCTTC. Protein: CASSVAQGYNEQFF. Looking up the rest from reference TRBV9 and TRBJ2-1 gives the full variable domain: DSGVTQTPKHLITATGQRVTLRCSPRSGDLSVYWYQQSLDQGLQFLIQYYNGEERAKGNILERFSAQQFPDLHSELNLSSLELGDSALYFCASSVAQGYNEQFFGPGTRLTVL.